What follows are 29 T cell receptor beta chains derived from one specimen sequenced in a study of blood T cell repertoires in COVID-19. The protocol was immunoSEQ multiplex PCR, while the TCRdb copy is restricted to in-frame clones and leaves out a portion. This sample has a few hundred thousand clones, with 86% found just once. Source material: peripheral blood. Every receptor here comes from a woman aged 50 to 60 with acute or convalescent COVID-19.

V is TRBV14 and J is TRBJ2-1, with 7 bases matching TRBD2. The CDR3 covers 14 residues. Germline CDR1 and CDR2: SGHDN and FVKESK. Trimming removed 4 bases from V and 5 bases from J; junction bases left unmatched: 5. CDR3: CASSRAGRDNEQFF. The CDR3 DNA is TGTGCCAGCAGCCGAGCGGGAAGGGACAATGAGCAGTTCTTC.

This clone was detected only a few times. For the CDR3, the DNA is TGTGCCAGCAGTCCCCTCGGGGGAAACACCATATATTTT. Its translation is CASSPLGGNTIYF. This chain joins TRBV28 and TRBJ1-3; D not certain. The CDR3 runs 13 residues. CDR1 and CDR2 (germline): MDHEN, SYDVKM. V was shortened by 5 bases and J by 4 bases, with 9 bases between the two germline ends.

With regard to this clone: The sample contains more than one DNA sequence encoding this CDR3. The chain joins TRBV5-1 to TRBJ1-1, with D tentatively TRBD1 (6 bases). Germline CDR1 SGHRS, CDR2 YFSETQ. V was pared by 5 bases and J by 2 bases, with 10 bases between. This CDR3 has 13 amino acids. The CDR3 DNA sequence: TGCGCCAGCAGGCCAGGGGAAAACACTGAAGCTTTCTTT. This translates into CASRPGENTEAFF.

The chain recombines TRBV15 with TRBJ2-5; 7 nucleotides line up with TRBD2. Germline-derived CDR1 and CDR2 are LNHNV and YYDKDF (reference sequence). The CDR3 is 15 residues long. V trimming: 0 bases; J trimming: 4 bases; junction bases outside the gene matches: 5. The CDR3 loop reads CATSRDSSGTETQYF. CDR3 sequence (DNA): TGTGCCACCAGCAGAGATTCAAGCGGGACAGAGACCCAGTACTTC. The full variable domain, its missing parts supplied by reference TRBV15 and TRBJ2-5, is DAMVIQNPRYQVTQFGKPVTLSCSQTLNHNVMYWYQQKSSQAPKLLFHYYDKDFNNEADTPDNFQSRRPNTSFCFLDIRSPGLGDTAMYLCATSRDSSGTETQYFGPGTRLLVL.

CDR3 amino acids: CATSDPSLADYTDTQYF. CDR3 in DNA: TGTGCCACCAGTGACCCCTCACTAGCGGATTACACAGATACGCAGTATTTT. This rearrangement joins TRBV24-1 to TRBJ2-3; TRBD2 matches 8 bases. The CDR3 totals 17 residues. The junction had 10 bases not matched to a gene; V was cut back by 4 bases and J by 2 bases. The germline V gene has CDR1 KGHDR and CDR2 SFDVKD.

The chain employs TRBV28 and TRBJ2-7, with 8 bases lining up with TRBD1. The ends lost 7 bases at V and 9 bases at J; junction bases unmatched: 14. This CDR3 comprises 14 residues. The germline CDR1 and CDR2 sequences are MDHEN and SYDVKM. CDR3: CASNINGQGGAQYF. For the CDR3, the DNA is TGTGCCAGCAACATAAACGGACAGGGAGGAGCGCAGTACTTC.

This clone was found once. This rearrangement joins TRBV15 to TRBJ1-5, with 7 bases matching TRBD1. Losses at the gene ends were 6 bases for V and 6 bases for J; bases not matched to a gene: 8. Germline CDR1 reads LNHNV; CDR2 reads YYDKDF (reference sequence). There are 14 residues in the CDR3. In DNA form, the CDR3 reads TGTGCCACCAGTCGTTACAGGGGCGTTCAGCCCCAGCATTTT. As protein: CATSRYRGVQPQHF.

This clone has just a few counts. The J gene is TRBJ2-7, the V gene TRBV7-9, with 9 bases aligning to TRBD1. With 0 bases clipped from V and 3 bases from J, the junction kept 3 bases outside the gene matches. CDR1 is SEHNR and CDR2 is FQNEAQ in the germline V gene (reference sequence). CDR3 length equals 15 residues. Written as DNA, the CDR3 is TGTGCCAGCAGCTTAGCCGGACAGGGGAGCTACGAGCAGTACTTC. Translating gives CASSLAGQGSYEQYF.

The chain recombines TRBV6-5 with TRBJ2-7; possibly TRBD1 for D (5 bases). Germline-derived CDR1 and CDR2 are MNHEY and SVGAGI. CDR3 size: 12 residues. The V and J ends lost 2 bases and 4 bases respectively, with 6 bases between them. The CDR3 is CASSYQGYEQYF. DNA of the CDR3: TGTGCCAGCAGTTACCAGGGTTACGAGCAGTACTTC.

This chain uses TRBV27 with TRBJ2-4; TRBD2 matches at 11 bases. Germline assignment: CDR1 MNHEY and CDR2 SMNVEV (reference sequence). J lost 7 bases, V lost 4 bases, and 9 bases had no gene match. CDR3 length equals 16 residues. CDR3 amino acids: CASSWGSGRAGNIQYF. For the CDR3, the DNA is TGTGCCAGCAGTTGGGGTAGCGGGAGGGCCGGGAACATTCAGTACTTC.

This chain links TRBV6-1 with TRBJ2-3; TRBD2 matches at 15 bases. The trim removed 4 bases at V and 4 bases at J, leaving 6 bases unmatched. The CDR3 is made up of 17 amino acids. The germline V gene has CDR1 MNHNS and CDR2 SASEGT. The CDR3 is CASSAGTSGRWSDTQYF. The CDR3 region has the DNA TGTGCCAGCAGTGCCGGGACTAGCGGGAGGTGGTCAGATACGCAGTATTTT.

This clone showed up just a few times. The chain recombines TRBV30 with TRBJ2-7; unclear D gene. V was trimmed by 5 bases and J by 3 bases, leaving 11 bases between them. This CDR3 is built from 12 residues. Germline CDR1 and CDR2: GTSNPN and SVGIG (reference sequence). CDR3 amino acids: CAWAPGGYEQYF. CDR3 sequence (DNA): TGTGCCTGGGCCCCCGGCGGCTACGAGCAGTACTTC.

This clone was seen more than once but under ten times. V gene TRBV10-3 combines with J gene TRBJ1-5; 7 bases map to TRBD1. V trimming: 11 bases; J trimming: 5 bases; junction bases outside the gene matches: 9. Germline assignment: CDR1 ENHRY and CDR2 SYGVKD. CDR3 length: 13 residues. CDR3 region: CACRGATDQPQHF. The DNA for the CDR3 is TGTGCCTGCAGGGGGGCTACGGATCAGCCCCAGCATTTT.

The genes are TRBV29-1 and TRBJ1-5, with TRBD1 identical over 7 bases. V shed 6 bases, J shed 2 bases, and the junction held 4 bases outside the gene matches. This CDR3 has 13 amino acids. Germline CDR1 is SQVTM and CDR2 is ANQGSEA. DNA of the CDR3: TGCAGCGTCGTAACAGGGGGCAATCAGCCCCAGCATTTT. This encodes CSVVTGGNQPQHF.

This sequence joins TRBV4-3 and TRBJ1-1, with 8 bases identical to TRBD1. V dropped 3 bases and J dropped 8; count of bases not matched to a gene: 11. CDR1 and CDR2 from the germline V gene are LGHNA and YSLEER. The CDR3 runs to 15 residues. CDR3 DNA: TGCGCCAGCAGCCATGACGGACAGGGTAGAGAAGAAGCTTTCTTT. It encodes CASSHDGQGREEAFF.

The chain employs TRBV15 and TRBJ1-1, with D tentatively TRBD1 (6 bases). Germline V gives CDR1 LNHNV, CDR2 YYDKDF (reference sequence). This CDR3 has 14 residues. The germline V and J ends were trimmed by 3 bases and 2 bases, with 10 bases remaining between them. DNA of the CDR3: TGTGCCACCAGCAGTGAACAGGGCAACACTGAAGCTTTCTTT. This translates into CATSSEQGNTEAFF.

The V gene is TRBV4-1, the J gene TRBJ1-5, with TRBD1 matching 9 bases. CDR3 length equals 13 residues. The V segment lost 9 bases and the J segment 6 bases; nucleotides outside the gene matches: 6. Germline V gene sequence: CDR1 MGHRA, CDR2 YSYEKL. CDR3 nucleotide sequence: TGCGCCAGTTCCCGACAGGGGGGTCAGCCCCAGCATTTT. Translated: CASSRQGGQPQHF.

The rearrangement uses TRBV9 and TRBJ2-7, with 7 bases that match TRBD1. This CDR3 spans 15 amino acids. J gave up 5 bases and V 0 bases, and 8 bases lay outside the gene matches. The germline CDR1 and CDR2 sequences are SGDLS and YYNGEE. The CDR3 reads CASSVVTGDIDEQYF. As DNA, the CDR3 is TGTGCCAGCAGCGTAGTTACAGGGGATATTGACGAGCAGTACTTC. Full variable domain (rest looked up from reference TRBV9 and TRBJ2-7): DSGVTQTPKHLITATGQRVTLRCSPRSGDLSVYWYQQSLDQGLQFLIQYYNGEERAKGNILERFSAQQFPDLHSELNLSSLELGDSALYFCASSVVTGDIDEQYFGPGTRLTVT.

CDR3 in amino acids: CASSPYRDRTYEQYF. The DNA for the CDR3 is TGTGCCAGCAGTCCCTACCGGGACAGGACCTACGAGCAGTACTTC. The chain recombines TRBV6-6 with TRBJ2-7, with 8 bases aligning to TRBD1. With V trimmed by 5 bases and J by 2 bases, 8 bases remained unmatched. This CDR3 has 15 residues. Germline V lookup: CDR1 MNHNY, CDR2 SVGAGI (reference sequence).

This chain links TRBV15 with TRBJ1-6, with 9 bases that match TRBD1. Germline assignment: CDR1 LNHNV and CDR2 YYDKDF (reference sequence). J gave up 12 bases and V 6 bases, and 9 bases lay outside the gene matches. The CDR3 spans 14 residues. CDR3 protein: CATSPGQGFVPLHF. The CDR3 DNA reads TGTGCCACCAGTCCGGGACAGGGTTTTGTACCCCTCCACTTT. Combining the CDR3 with reference TRBV15 and TRBJ1-6 gives the whole variable domain DAMVIQNPRYQVTQFGKPVTLSCSQTLNHNVMYWYQQKSSQAPKLLFHYYDKDFNNEADTPDNFQSRRPNTSFCFLDIRSPGLGDTAMYLCATSPGQGFVPLHFGNGTRLTVT.

This sequence joins TRBV6-6 and TRBJ1-6, with a weak D call TRBD1 (6 bases). The V end lost 6 bases, the J end lost 6 bases, and 12 bases lay between the germline ends. The CDR3 contains 14 residues. The germline CDR1 and CDR2 sequences are MNHNY and SVGAGI (reference sequence). The CDR3 sequence is CASRTPGANSPLHF. Here the CDR3 DNA reads TGTGCCAGCAGGACTCCAGGGGCTAATTCACCCCTCCACTTT.

The rearrangement links TRBV13 to TRBJ1-2; 8 bases agree with TRBD1. V lost 5 bases and J lost 8; bases outside the gene matches: 13. CDR1 and CDR2 (germline): PRHDT, FYEKMQ (reference sequence). The CDR3 consists of 15 residues. The DNA of the CDR3 is TGTGCCAGCAGCCTAAGAGGGCAGGGGGCACGGGGCTACACCTTC. Translating gives CASSLRGQGARGYTF.

This clone has a single count. This chain joins TRBV3-1 (or the pseudogene TRBV3-2) and TRBJ2-7; maybe TRBD1 (5 bases). The CDR3 spans 12 residues. With 6 bases removed from V and 10 bases from J, the gap between germline ends came to 16 bases. Germline CDR1 and CDR2: LGHDT and YNNKEL (reference sequence). The CDR3 sequence is CASSLGAGLQYF. CDR3 DNA: TGTGCCAGCAGTCTTGGGGCAGGGCTACAGTACTTC.

This clone was recorded a few times. J is TRBJ1-4 and V is TRBV2; 10 nucleotides align to TRBD1. The germline CDR1 and CDR2 sequences are SNHLY and FYNNEI. This CDR3 has 14 residues. Germline trimming cut 8 bases from V and 5 bases from J; bases unmatched to any gene: 5. CDR3 amino acids: CASGDRGKNEKLFF. DNA for the CDR3: TGTGCCAGCGGGGACAGGGGCAAAAATGAAAAACTGTTTTTT.

V is TRBV2 and J is TRBJ2-7, with a weak D call TRBD2 (6 bases). V lost 7 bases to trimming and J lost 2 bases, with 15 bases between them. Germline V gene data show CDR1 as SNHLY and CDR2 as FYNNEI. This CDR3 comprises 14 residues. This CDR3 reads CASNRDSSTYEQYF. The CDR3 DNA reads TGTGCCAGCAACCGGGACTCGTCGACCTACGAGCAGTACTTC.

The chain links TRBV6-2 or TRBV6-3 to TRBJ2-1, with TRBD2 matching 14 bases. This CDR3 has 15 residues. Germline V CDR1 and CDR2: MNHEY, SVGEGT. J gave up 14 bases and V 1 base, and 7 bases lay outside the gene matches. The CDR3 DNA reads TGTGCCAGCAGTTACTTGGCCGGGACTAGCGGGAGTAAGTTCTTC. It encodes CASSYLAGTSGSKFF.

This clone was found once. The CDR3 loop is CASLTPGLINSPLHF. The CDR3, as DNA: TGCGCCAGCCTAACCCCGGGACTGATTAATTCACCCCTCCACTTT. The V gene is TRBV23-1, the J gene TRBJ1-6; a weak D match, TRBD1 (5 bases). TRBV23-1 is an ORF, and what it does is uncertain. This CDR3 contains 15 residues. The V end was cut by 8 bases, the J end by 6 bases, with 17 bases between.

The V call is TRBV28, the J call TRBJ2-7; D is possibly TRBD1 (6 bases). The CDR3 extends over 14 amino acids. V was pared by 6 bases and J by 7 bases, with 19 bases between. CDR1 is MDHEN and CDR2 is SYDVKM in the germline V gene. CDR3 in DNA: TGTGCCAGCAGCACCGGGACACTCCTACGAGAGCAGTACTTC. It is translated as CASSTGTLLREQYF.

The chain uses TRBV3-1 (or the pseudogene TRBV3-2) and TRBJ2-5, with TRBD1 identical over 8 bases. Germline V gives CDR1 LGHDT, CDR2 YNNKEL (reference sequence). This CDR3 is built from 12 residues. V shed 6 bases and J 4 bases; nucleotides not matched to a gene: 1. The CDR3 here is CASRTGAETQYF. The CDR3 DNA follows: TGTGCCAGCAGGACAGGGGCAGAGACCCAGTACTTC.